This T cell receptor beta chain was found in a study of blood T cell repertoires in COVID-19. The CDR3 length is 13 residues. Trimming left V 3 bases short and J 9 bases short, with 12 bases between. The protocol was immunoSEQ multiplex PCR, while the TCRdb copy is restricted to in-frame clones and leaves out a portion. The data contain nearly 350,000 clones, around 82% of them singletons. The source is a man aged 25 to 40 with active or convalescent COVID-19. The sequencing input was peripheral blood. The V call is TRBV12-3 or TRBV12-4, the J call TRBJ2-1; a possible D gene is TRBD2 (6 bases). CDR3 DNA sequence: TGTGCCAGCAGTTTGTCGGGGGTGGCTGAGCAGTTCTTC. Translated, it gives CASSLSGVAEQFF.